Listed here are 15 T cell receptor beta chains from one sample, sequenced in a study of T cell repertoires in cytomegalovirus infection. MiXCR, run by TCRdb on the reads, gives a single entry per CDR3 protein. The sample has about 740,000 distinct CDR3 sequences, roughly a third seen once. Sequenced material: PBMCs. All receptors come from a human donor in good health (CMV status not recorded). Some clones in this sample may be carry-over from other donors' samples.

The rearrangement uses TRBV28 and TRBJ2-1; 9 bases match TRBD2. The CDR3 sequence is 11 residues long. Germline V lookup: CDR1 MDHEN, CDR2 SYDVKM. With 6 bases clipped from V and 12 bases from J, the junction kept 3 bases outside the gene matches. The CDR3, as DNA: TGTGCCAGCAGGGTAGCGGGAGCGCAGTTCTTC. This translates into CASRVAGAQFF.

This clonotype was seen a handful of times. CDR3 in DNA: TGTGCCAGCAGTGGTGGCGGGAAAGTCTACAATGAGCAGTTCTTC. It encodes CASSGGGKVYNEQFF. The V gene is TRBV2, the J gene TRBJ2-1, with D possibly matching TRBD2 (6 bases). Germline lookup yields CDR1 SNHLY and CDR2 FYNNEI. The CDR3 totals 15 residues. V lost 4 bases and J lost 3, with 13 bases in between.

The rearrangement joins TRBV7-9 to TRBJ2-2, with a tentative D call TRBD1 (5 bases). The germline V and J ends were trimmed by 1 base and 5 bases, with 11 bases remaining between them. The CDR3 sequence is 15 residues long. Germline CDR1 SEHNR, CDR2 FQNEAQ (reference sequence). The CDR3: CASSLVDGATGELFF. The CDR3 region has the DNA TGTGCCAGCAGCTTAGTCGATGGGGCGACCGGGGAGCTGTTTTTT.

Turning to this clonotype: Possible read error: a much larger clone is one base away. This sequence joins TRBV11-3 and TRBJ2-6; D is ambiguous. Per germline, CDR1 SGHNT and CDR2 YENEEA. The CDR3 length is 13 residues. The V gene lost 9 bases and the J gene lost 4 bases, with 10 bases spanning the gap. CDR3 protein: CARSPLGANVLTF. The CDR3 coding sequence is TGTGCCAGAAGCCCCCTAGGGGCCAACGTCCTGACTTTC.

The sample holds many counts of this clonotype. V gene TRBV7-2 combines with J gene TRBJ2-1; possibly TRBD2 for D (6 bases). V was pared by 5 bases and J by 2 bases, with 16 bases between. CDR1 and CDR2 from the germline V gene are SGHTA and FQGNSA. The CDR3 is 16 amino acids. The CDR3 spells CASSVRLDIPYNEQFF. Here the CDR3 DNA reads TGTGCCAGCAGCGTCCGACTAGATATCCCCTACAATGAGCAGTTCTTC.

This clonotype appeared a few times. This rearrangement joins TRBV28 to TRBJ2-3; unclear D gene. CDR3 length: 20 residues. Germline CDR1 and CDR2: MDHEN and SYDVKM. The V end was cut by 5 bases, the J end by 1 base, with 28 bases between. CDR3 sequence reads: CASSRWRPGQTLGGTDTQYF. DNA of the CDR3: TGTGCCAGCAGTCGGTGGAGACCGGGCCAAACTTTAGGAGGCACAGATACGCAGTATTTT.

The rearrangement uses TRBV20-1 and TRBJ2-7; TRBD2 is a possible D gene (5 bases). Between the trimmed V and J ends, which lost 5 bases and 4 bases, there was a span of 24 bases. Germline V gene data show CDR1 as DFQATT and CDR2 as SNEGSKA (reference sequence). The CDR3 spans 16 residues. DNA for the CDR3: TGCAGTGCTTTGTCCCGGGATACTAAAGGCATTTACGAGCAGTACTTC. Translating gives CSALSRDTKGIYEQYF.

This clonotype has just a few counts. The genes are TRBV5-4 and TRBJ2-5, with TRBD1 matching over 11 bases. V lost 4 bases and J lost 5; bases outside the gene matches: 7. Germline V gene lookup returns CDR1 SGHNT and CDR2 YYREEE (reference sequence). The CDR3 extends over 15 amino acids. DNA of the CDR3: TGTGCCAGCAGCCAGGACAGGGGGCGCGTGGAGACCCAGTACTTC. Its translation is CASSQDRGRVETQYF.

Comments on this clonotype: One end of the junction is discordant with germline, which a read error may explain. The CDR3 is CAISLSQGPNTDTQYF. The CDR3 DNA reads as TGTGCCATCAGTTTATCACAGGGGCCTAACACAGATACGCAGTATTTT. The chain links TRBV28 to TRBJ2-3; TRBD1 aligns across 7 bases. This CDR3 is 16 amino acids long. CDR1 MDHEN and CDR2 SYDVKM come from the germline V gene.

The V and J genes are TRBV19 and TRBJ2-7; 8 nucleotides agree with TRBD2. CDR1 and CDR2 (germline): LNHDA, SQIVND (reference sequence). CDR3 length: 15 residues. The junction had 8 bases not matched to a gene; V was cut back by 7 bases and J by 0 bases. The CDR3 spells CASTPGSGDSYEQYF. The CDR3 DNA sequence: TGTGCCAGTACCCCAGGTAGCGGGGACTCCTACGAGCAGTACTTC. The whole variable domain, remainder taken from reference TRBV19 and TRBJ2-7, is DGGITQSPKYLFRKEGQNVTLSCEQNLNHDAMYWYRQDPGQGLRLIYYSQIVNDFQKGDIAEGYSVSREKKESFPLTVTSAQKNPTAFYLCASTPGSGDSYEQYFGPGTRLTVT.

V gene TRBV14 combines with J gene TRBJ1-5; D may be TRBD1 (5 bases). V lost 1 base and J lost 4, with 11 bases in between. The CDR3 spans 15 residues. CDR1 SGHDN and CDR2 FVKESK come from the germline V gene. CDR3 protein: CASSQGAGSNQPQHF. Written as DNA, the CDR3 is TGTGCCAGCAGCCAAGGGGCAGGGAGTAATCAGCCCCAGCATTTT.

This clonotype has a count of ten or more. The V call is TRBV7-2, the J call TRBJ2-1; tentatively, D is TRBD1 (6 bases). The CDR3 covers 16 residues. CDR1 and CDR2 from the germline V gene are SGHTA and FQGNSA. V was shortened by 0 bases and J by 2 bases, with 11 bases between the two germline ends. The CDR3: CASSLAGAAAYNEQFF. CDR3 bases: TGTGCCAGCAGCTTAGCGGGGGCAGCGGCCTACAATGAGCAGTTCTTC. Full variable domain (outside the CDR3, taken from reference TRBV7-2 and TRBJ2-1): GAGVSQSPSNKVTEKGKDVELRCDPISGHTALYWYRQSLGQGLEFLIYFQGNSAPDKSGLPSDRFSAERTGGSVSTLTIQRTQQEDSAVYLCASSLAGAAAYNEQFFGPGTRLTVL.

The CDR3 loop reads CSVMGFLAGNTIYF. The CDR3 region has the DNA TGCAGCGTTATGGGGTTCCTGGCTGGAAACACCATATATTTT. The gene calls are TRBV29-1 and TRBJ1-3; D remains unclear. Germline V CDR1 and CDR2: SQVTM, ANQGSEA. CDR3 length: 14 amino acids. Deletions cut 5 bases from V and 2 bases from J, with 13 bases between. The full variable domain, completed using reference TRBV29-1 and TRBJ1-3, is SAVISQKPSRDICQRGTSLTIQCQVDSQVTMMFWYRQQPGQSLTLIATANQGSEATYESGFVIDKFPISRPNLTFSTLTVSNMSPEDSSIYLCSVMGFLAGNTIYFGEGSWLTVV.

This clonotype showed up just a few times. CDR3 amino acids: CASSLVRIPGGEQYF. CDR3 DNA: TGTGCCAGCAGCTTAGTGCGGATACCGGGGGGCGAGCAGTACTTC. The chain has TRBV7-8 and TRBJ2-7; 7 nucleotides align to TRBD2. Looked up from germline, CDR1 is SGHVS and CDR2 is FQNEAQ. Trimming took 1 base from V and 6 from J; bases not matched to a gene: 9. CDR3 length: 15 amino acids.

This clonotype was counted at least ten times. The CDR3 sequence is CASSRTNYGYTF. The CDR3 region has the DNA TGTGCCAGCTCGCGGACCAACTATGGCTACACCTTC. The chain is built from TRBV18 and TRBJ1-2; D is ambiguous. Trimming took off 6 bases at V and 2 bases at J, with 7 bases between the two ends. The CDR3 covers 12 residues. Germline CDR1 and CDR2: KGHSH and LQKENI.